Below are 7 T cell receptor beta chains sequenced from a single sample in a study of blood T cells in healthy people across ages. Using a J-beta primer mix together with a sample-barcoded 5' primer, a second PCR was run for roughly 6 to 12 cycles. Using its own MiXCR run on the 5' RACE reads, TCRdb lists one record per CDR3 protein. The sample contains around 650,000 distinct CDR3 sequences, around 43% of which appear only once. The sample taken for sequencing was blood. Receptors originate from a man aged 80 or over in good health.

This chain links TRBV6-2 or TRBV6-3 with TRBJ2-2; D uncertain. The V gene lost 4 bases and the J gene lost 5 bases, with 14 bases spanning the gap. Germline loops: CDR1 MNHEY, CDR2 SVGEGT. The CDR3 length is 15 residues. CDR3 coding DNA: TGTGCCAGCAGTTTGGTTGAGTCAGTGACCGGGGAGCTGTTTTTT. It yields the protein CASSLVESVTGELFF.

The chain recombines TRBV6-1 with TRBJ2-1, with 8 bases fitting TRBD2. CDR1 MNHNS and CDR2 SASEGT come from the germline V gene. V trimming: 2 bases; J trimming: 6 bases; junction bases outside the gene matches: 9. This CDR3 is built from 16 residues. The CDR3 coding sequence is TGTGCCAGCAGTGAACAGGGCGGGAGGCCCACCAATGAGCAGTTCTTC. It codes for CASSEQGGRPTNEQFF.

The sample holds many counts of this clonotype. The CDR3 bases are TGTGCCAGCACACTTAGCGGGAGTACCTACGAGCAGTACTTC. It yields the protein CASTLSGSTYEQYF. The chain has TRBV12-3 or TRBV12-4 and TRBJ2-7, with 9 nucleotides matching TRBD2. The CDR3 has 14 residues. The V gene end was trimmed by 7 bases and the J gene end by 2 bases; junction bases not matched to a gene: 6.

The table lists this clonotype with a few counts. The chain links TRBV9 to TRBJ2-4; 7 bases line up with TRBD1. The CDR3 runs 13 residues. The V gene's germline CDR1 is SGDLS and CDR2 YYNGEE. V was clipped by 3 bases and J by 11 bases; unmatched bases: 8. The CDR3: CASSGENRGLQYF. CDR3 sequence (DNA): TGTGCCAGCAGCGGAGAGAACAGGGGCCTTCAGTACTTC. Using reference TRBV9 and TRBJ2-4 for the parts outside the CDR3, the full variable domain is DSGVTQTPKHLITATGQRVTLRCSPRSGDLSVYWYQQSLDQGLQFLIQYYNGEERAKGNILERFSAQQFPDLHSELNLSSLELGDSALYFCASSGENRGLQYFGAGTRLSVL.

The chain has TRBV7-2 and TRBJ2-1; no reliable D call. Trimming removed 1 base from V and 12 bases from J, with 10 bases in between. CDR3 size: 12 residues. Germline V gene data show CDR1 as SGHTA and CDR2 as FQGNSA. The CDR3 DNA is TGTGCCAGCAGCTTAGTTCCTTTGGTGCAGTTCTTC. Residues: CASSLVPLVQFF.

V and J are TRBV20-1 and TRBJ2-1; D is perhaps TRBD1 (5 bases). CDR3 length: 12 residues. Germline V CDR1 and CDR2: DFQATT, SNEGSKA (reference sequence). Trimming left V 6 bases short and J 8 bases short, with 14 bases between. Here the CDR3 DNA reads TGCAGTGCAGCCGATCAGGGCGATGAGCAGTTCTTC. Residues: CSAADQGDEQFF.

The chain carries TRBV5-1 and TRBJ2-3; TRBD2 might be the D (5 bases). V gave up 5 bases and J gave up 4 bases, with 14 bases separating them. This CDR3 region has 14 residues. Germline CDR1 reads SGHRS; CDR2 reads YFSETQ. The CDR3 spells CASRRARPADTQYF. DNA for the CDR3: TGCGCCAGCAGGAGGGCCAGGCCCGCAGATACGCAGTATTTT.